This TCR beta chain was profiled in a study of blood T cell repertoires in COVID-19. The data were produced by immunoSEQ multiplex PCR, yet TCRdb's version contains in-frame clones alone and is incomplete. The sample comprises 150,000 or so clones, roughly 80% of which are singletons, and approximately 4% rests with the top ten. Per the germline V gene, CDR1 is LNHDA and CDR2 is SQIVND (reference sequence). There are 14 residues in the CDR3. V was clipped by 6 bases and J by 2 bases, with 13 bases between them. Ages ranged from about 18 to 89 years, with residence in about two dozen US areas. Researchers sorted participants into cohorts using their self-reported clinical history.

This TCR was sampled from a woman in her 50s who had recovered from COVID-19. The sequencing sample was made of PBMCs or T cells enriched from blood (not recorded which). The V and J genes are TRBV19 and TRBJ1-1; D remains unclear. In nucleotides, the CDR3 is TGTGCCAGTAGCTCCGGAGGTGGAAACACTGAAGCTTTCTTT. Its translation: CASSSGGGNTEAFF. Drawing the rest from reference TRBV19 and TRBJ1-1, the complete variable domain is DGGITQSPKYLFRKEGQNVTLSCEQNLNHDAMYWYRQDPGQGLRLIYYSQIVNDFQKGDIAEGYSVSREKKESFPLTVTSAQKNPTAFYLCASSSGGGNTEAFFGQGTRLTVV.